Following are 2 T cell receptor beta chains from one sample sequenced in a study of T cells in Graves' hyperthyroidism and ophthalmopathy. TCR beta CDR3 region amplification was performed from RNA transcripts. HTBI primers drove first-round RT-PCR of the TCR CDR3. TCRdb fed the multiplex PCR reads into MiXCR, producing one record per CDR3 protein. This table holds around 350,000 distinct CDR3 sequences, about 19% found once. Sequenced sample: blood. The source is a woman aged 18-30 years with Graves' hyperthyroidism.

This clonotype has more than one count but fewer than ten. The junction departs from the called germline gene at one end, perhaps through a read error. The chain recombines TRBV6-5 with TRBJ2-4, with 9 bases aligning to TRBD1. Germline CDR1 and CDR2: MNHEY and SVGAGI. This CDR3 is built from 17 residues. Here the CDR3 reads CASSYDRTGGAENIKYF. The DNA for the CDR3 is TGTGCCAGCAGTTACGACAGAACAGGGGGCGCGGAAAACATTAAGTACTTC.

The chain employs TRBV12-5 and TRBJ1-1; weak D call: TRBD1 (6 bases). V lost 0 bases and J lost 0, with 14 bases in between. Germline values: CDR1 LGHNT, CDR2 FRNRAP. The CDR3 has 17 amino acids. The CDR3 nucleotides read TGTGCTAGTGGTTTGGTACAGGGACACCCGATGAACACTGAAGCTTTCTTT. This encodes CASGLVQGHPMNTEAFF. The full variable domain, completed using reference TRBV12-5 and TRBJ1-1, is DARVTQTPRHKVTEMGQEVTMRCQPILGHNTVFWYRQTMMQGLELLAYFRNRAPLDDSGMPKDRFSAEMPDATLATLKIQPSEPRDSAVYFCASGLVQGHPMNTEAFFGQGTRLTVV.